This T cell receptor (beta chain) was identified during a study of blood T cell repertoires in COVID-19. Study-level background: PBMCs, B-cell-depleted T cells, or T cells provided the cDNA or gDNA that made up the material.

The authors' processing: How many nucleated cells were present was estimated from reference gene primer amplification. Profiled with immunoSEQ multiplex PCR; TCRdb holds only in-frame clones, not every one. Clone size and V and J calls were adopted from that table, with D and trimming inferred from the DNA. This sample has about 240,000 clones; roughly 80% occur once, and the top ten carry over 7.5%. This CDR3 spans 13 amino acids. Germline V lookup: CDR1 SGHVS, CDR2 FQNEAQ. With 4 bases removed from V and 3 bases from J, the gap between germline ends came to 10 bases. The sequence derives from a woman aged 80 or over with acute or convalescent COVID-19. This chain uses TRBV7-8 with TRBJ2-7; possibly TRBD1 for D (5 bases). Material for sequencing was peripheral blood. In nucleotides, the CDR3 is TGTGCCAGCAGCTCAGACAGTAACTACGAGCAGTACTTC. This encodes CASSSDSNYEQYF.